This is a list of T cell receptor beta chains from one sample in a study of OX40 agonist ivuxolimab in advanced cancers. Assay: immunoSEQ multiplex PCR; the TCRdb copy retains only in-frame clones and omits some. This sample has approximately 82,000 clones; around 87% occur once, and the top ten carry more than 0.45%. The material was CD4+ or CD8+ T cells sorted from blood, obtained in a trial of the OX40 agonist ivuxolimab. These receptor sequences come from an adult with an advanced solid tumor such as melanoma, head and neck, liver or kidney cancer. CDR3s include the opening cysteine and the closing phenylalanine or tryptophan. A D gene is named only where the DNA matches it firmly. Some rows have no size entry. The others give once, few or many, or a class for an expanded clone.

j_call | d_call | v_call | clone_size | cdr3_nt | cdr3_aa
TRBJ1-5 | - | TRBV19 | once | TGTGCCAGTCGGGGGGGTGCGAGGGGCCGTAGCAATCAGCCCCAGCATTTT | CASRGGARGRSNQPQHF
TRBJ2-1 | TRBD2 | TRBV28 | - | TGTGCCAGCAGTTTCGGCGGGGGGGCCCCCTACAATGAGCAGTTCTTC | CASSFGGGAPYNEQFF
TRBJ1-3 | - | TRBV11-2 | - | TGTGCCAGCAGCTCACAGGGTATCTCTGGAAACACCATATATTTT | CASSSQGISGNTIYF
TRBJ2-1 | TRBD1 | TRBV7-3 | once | TGTGCCAGCAGCTTAAGGGACAGGGGGTCCTACAATGAGCAGTTCTTC | CASSLRDRGSYNEQFF
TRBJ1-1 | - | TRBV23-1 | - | TGCGCCAGCACCCTGTACCGGAGGACTGAAGCTTTCTTT | CASTLYRRTEAFF
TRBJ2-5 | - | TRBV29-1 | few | TGCAGCGTTGACTCACCTTGGTCAGGTCAAGAGACCCAGTACTTC | CSVDSPWSGQETQYF
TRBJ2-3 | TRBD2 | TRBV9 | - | TGTGCCAGCAGCGTAGGTGTAGCGGGGGCCACAGATACGCAGTATTTT | CASSVGVAGATDTQYF
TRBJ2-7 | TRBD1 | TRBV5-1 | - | TGCGCCAGCAGTCTTCAGACAGGGGCCCACGAGCAGTACTTC | CASSLQTGAHEQYF
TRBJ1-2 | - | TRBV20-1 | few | TGCAGTGGGGGCAATGACTATGGCTACACCTTC | CSGGNDYGYTF
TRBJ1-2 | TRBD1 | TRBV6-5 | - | TGTGCCAGCAGTTCTTGGACAGGAGACGTCAACTATGGCTACACCTTC | CASSSWTGDVNYGYTF
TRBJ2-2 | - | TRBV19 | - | TGTGCCAGTAGTCAGCCGTGGGAGGAGACCGGGGAGCTGTTTTTT | CASSQPWEETGELFF
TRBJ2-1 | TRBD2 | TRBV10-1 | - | TGCGCCAGCAGTGGGCTAGCGGGGAGAAGCAATGAGCAGTTCTTC | CASSGLAGRSNEQFF
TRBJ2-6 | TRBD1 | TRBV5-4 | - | TGTGCCAGCAGCCCGGACAGGGGAGCCTCTGGGGCCAACGTCCTGACTTTC | CASSPDRGASGANVLTF
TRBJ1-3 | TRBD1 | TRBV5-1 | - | TGCGCCAGCAGCATACAGGGGGCAGGTGGAAACACCATATATTTT | CASSIQGAGGNTIYF
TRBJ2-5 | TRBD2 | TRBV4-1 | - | TGCGCCAGCAGCCAAGGGACTAGCCCAGAGACCCAGTACTTC | CASSQGTSPETQYF
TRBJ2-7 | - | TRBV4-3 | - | TGCGCCAGCACCCAAGATGTGGGGATTGGCGAGCAGTACTTC | CASTQDVGIGEQYF
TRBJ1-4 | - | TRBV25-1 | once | TGTGCCAGCAGTGAATTTCGGGGCGGGGGCGATGAAAAACTGTTTTTT | CASSEFRGGGDEKLFF
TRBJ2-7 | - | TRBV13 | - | TGTGCCAGCAGCTTAGGCCGTCTCAGAGTGGGGTCCGAGCAGTACTTC | CASSLGRLRVGSEQYF
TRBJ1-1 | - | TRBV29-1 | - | TGCAGCGTTGAAGGGCAGACACTCACTGAAGCTTTCTTT | CSVEGQTLTEAFF
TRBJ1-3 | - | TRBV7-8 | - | TGTGCCAGCTCTAAGCCCGCTTCTGGAAACACCATATATTTT | CASSKPASGNTIYF
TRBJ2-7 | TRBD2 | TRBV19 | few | TGTGCCAGTAGTAAAAAAAGCGGGGGGAACGCCTACGAGCAGTACTTC | CASSKKSGGNAYEQYF
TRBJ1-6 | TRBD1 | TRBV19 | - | TGTGCCAGTAGTGGGACAGGACATTCACCCCTCCACTTT | CASSGTGHSPLHF
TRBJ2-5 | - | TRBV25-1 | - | TGTGCCAGCAGTGTCCGGGAGACCCAGTACTTC | CASSVRETQYF
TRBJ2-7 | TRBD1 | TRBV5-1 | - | TGCGCCAGCAGCCTTAGCGACAGGGGCTACGAGCAGTACTTC | CASSLSDRGYEQYF
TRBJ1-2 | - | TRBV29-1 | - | TGCAGCGTACAGGAGTATGGCTACACCTTC | CSVQEYGYTF
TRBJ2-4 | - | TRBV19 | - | TGTGCCAGTAGTATAAAAGGGCTACTAGCCAAAAACATTCAGTACTTC | CASSIKGLLAKNIQYF
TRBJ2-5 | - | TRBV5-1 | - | TGCGCCAGCAGCTTTCAAGAGACCCAGTACTTC | CASSFQETQYF
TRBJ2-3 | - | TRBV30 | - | TGTGCCTGGAACCAGGACAGCACAGATACGCAGTATTTT | CAWNQDSTDTQYF
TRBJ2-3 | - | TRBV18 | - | TGTGCCAGCTCACCAAGCACAGATACGCAGTATTTT | CASSPSTDTQYF
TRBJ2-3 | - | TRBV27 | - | TGTGCCAGCAGGGTGGGGGGGCGCGGAGATACGCAGTATTTT | CASRVGGRGDTQYF
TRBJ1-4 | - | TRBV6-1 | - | TGTGCCAGCAGAGGACCGGGACAACCTTTGGGAAAACTGTTTTTT | CASRGPGQPLGKLFF